This TCR beta chain was obtained from a study of immune evolution from preneoplasia to lung adenocarcinoma. Study observations and caveats: Top clone frequencies peaked in normal lung, apparently declining through invasive adenocarcinoma.

Patient tissue came from resections in Japan or China, 2014–2017. Each case's diagnosis was confirmed by two pathologists on H&E. About this clone: Its antigen is currently unknown.

Profiled with immunoSEQ multiplex PCR; TCRdb holds only in-frame clones, not every one. The sample includes about 6,300 clones, around 69% of them seen just once. The junction had 2 bases not matched to a gene; V was cut back by 5 bases and J by 1 base. Germline V gives CDR1 ENHRY, CDR2 SYGVKD. The CDR3 spans 14 residues. The sample consisted of FFPE minimally invasive lung adenocarcinoma tissue. The TCR comes from a person aged 65 to 85 with lung adenocarcinoma. The chain recombines TRBV10-3 with TRBJ2-3; 8 bases are a match to TRBD1. The CDR3 nucleotides read TGTGCCATCAGTTCGGGACAGGGCACAGATACGCAGTATTTT. The encoded protein is CAISSGQGTDTQYF.